This T cell receptor beta chain was captured in a study of CD8 T cells in Susac syndrome. The authors reverse transcribed roughly 0.5 to 1 ug RNA with random hexamers. The method of amplification for TCR beta CDR3 was immunoSEQ multiplex PCR, covering 54 Vbeta and 13 Jbeta. A single record per CDR3 protein comes from TCRdb applying MiXCR to the immunoSEQ multiplex PCR reads. The table has roughly 200,000 distinct CDR3 sequences, around 94% seen once. The CDR3 loop spans 14 amino acids. With 1 base removed from V and 6 bases from J, the gap between germline ends came to 10 bases. Germline V gene lookup returns CDR1 SGHRS and CDR2 YFSETQ.

This rearrangement joins TRBV5-1 to TRBJ2-2; the D gene could be TRBD1 or TRBD2 (5 bases each). The TCR originated in a human donor with Susac syndrome. The source material was CD4+ T cells from PBMCs. CDR3 nucleotides: TGCGCCAGCAGCTTGATACGGGGCTCCGGGGAGCTGTTTTTT. As protein: CASSLIRGSGELFF.